The sequence of this T cell receptor beta chain was determined in a study of radiation and T cells in renal cell carcinoma. The time point was: blood 2 weeks post-SBRT. As for treatment: 15 Gy SBRT to primary tumor, nephrectomy 4 weeks later. The CDR3 consists of 16 residues. Germline-derived CDR1 and CDR2 are MNHEY and SVGAGI. Trimming removed 2 bases from V and 2 bases from J; junction bases left unmatched: 7. Clones were sequenced by immunoSEQ multiplex PCR, and TCRdb holds only the in-frame ones, with some missing. The table includes 100,000 to 150,000 clones, around 80% detected once. This clone occurred a few times.

The gene calls are TRBV6-5 and TRBJ2-7, with 9 bases that match TRBD2. The TCR was taken from a man aged 45-60 years with renal cell carcinoma. The sample here was blood, taken from a patient whose treatment included radiotherapy and nephrectomy. Here the CDR3 reads CASSYGGSGRTYEQYF. In DNA form, the CDR3 reads TGTGCCAGCAGTTACGGTGGTAGCGGGAGAACCTACGAGCAGTACTTC.